These 8 T cell receptor beta chains were all obtained from the same sample, sequenced in a study of shared clonotypes between healthy human individuals. Clones were read by immunoSEQ multiplex PCR, and TCRdb kept only the in-frame ones, dropping some. The sample consists of millions of clones, around 96% of them appearing once. Terminally differentiated effector memory CD45RA+ cells were left out of the naive CD8 fraction, which was CD45RO-negative and positively selected for CCR7. Sequencing used naive CD8+ T cells sorted from blood. The receptors were sampled from a man aged 18 to 29 in good health.

Concerning this clone itself: The same CDR3 also results from other DNA sequences found in this sample. V gene TRBV4-1 combines with J gene TRBJ1-5; 7 nucleotides match TRBD1. The CDR3 is 14 residues long. CDR1 MGHRA and CDR2 YSYEKL come from the germline V gene. V lost 3 bases to trimming and J lost 2 bases; unmatched junction nucleotides: 1. CDR3 residues: CASSQGTGNQPQHF. The CDR3 bases are TGCGCCAGCAGCCAGGGGACAGGCAATCAGCCCCAGCATTTT.

The chain couples TRBV14 to TRBJ1-2; TRBD1 is a possible D gene (6 bases). Germline CDR1 and CDR2: SGHDN and FVKESK. This CDR3 spans 13 amino acids. V was shortened by 4 bases and J by 8 bases, with 14 bases between the two germline ends. CDR3 coding DNA: TGTGCCAGCAGCCCTTGGGGGGCGGAAGGCTACACCTTC. It is translated as CASSPWGAEGYTF.

The genes are TRBV4-3 and TRBJ2-7; the D call may be TRBD1 or TRBD2 (5 bases each). V lost 1 base and J 0 bases, leaving 13 bases between the germline ends. In germline, CDR1 is LGHNA, CDR2 YSLEER. The CDR3 has 16 residues. The CDR3 sequence is CASSQGDPGSSYEQYF. CDR3 nucleotides: TGCGCCAGCAGCCAAGGGGACCCCGGGTCCTCCTACGAGCAGTACTTC.

The V and J genes are TRBV9 and TRBJ1-2, with a weak D call TRBD1 (6 bases). The germline gives CDR1 SGDLS, CDR2 YYNGEE. V was cut by 1 base and J by 6 bases, with 7 bases left in between. The CDR3 spans 12 residues. CDR3 loop: CASSVRGDGYTF. The CDR3 DNA follows: TGTGCCAGCAGCGTAAGGGGGGATGGCTACACCTTC.

The chain joins TRBV27 to TRBJ1-5; the match to TRBD1 covers 8 bases. After removal of 4 bases from V and 4 bases from J, the junction contained 6 bases not matched to a gene. This CDR3 comprises 15 residues. Germline V lookup: CDR1 MNHEY, CDR2 SMNVEV (reference sequence). The CDR3 DNA is TGTGCCAGCAGTTCATCAGGGGGCCTAAATCAGCCCCAGCATTTT. Translated: CASSSSGGLNQPQHF.

The chain recombines TRBV19 with TRBJ2-5, with D possibly matching TRBD2 (6 bases). Germline V CDR1 and CDR2: LNHDA, SQIVND (reference sequence). This CDR3 comprises 14 residues. Deletions cut 4 bases from V and 2 bases from J, with 11 bases between. The DNA for the CDR3 is TGTGCCAGTAGTACCGGGACTGGGCAAGAGACCCAGTACTTC. The encoded protein is CASSTGTGQETQYF. Full variable domain (missing parts from reference TRBV19 and TRBJ2-5): DGGITQSPKYLFRKEGQNVTLSCEQNLNHDAMYWYRQDPGQGLRLIYYSQIVNDFQKGDIAEGYSVSREKKESFPLTVTSAQKNPTAFYLCASSTGTGQETQYFGPGTRLLVL.

The rearrangement joins TRBV13 to TRBJ1-2, with D unresolved. CDR1 is PRHDT and CDR2 is FYEKMQ in the germline V gene (reference sequence). V was pared by 11 bases and J by 4 bases, with 11 bases between. CDR3 length equals 11 residues. The CDR3 sequence: CASLGGYGYTF. The CDR3 bases are TGTGCCTCCCTGGGCGGCTATGGCTACACCTTC.

For this clone: The same CDR3 arises from other DNA sequences in this sample as well. The V call is TRBV30, the J call TRBJ2-2; D gene uncertain. The CDR3 is 11 amino acids. The V end lost 0 bases, the J end lost 8 bases, and 4 bases lay between the germline ends. Germline-derived CDR1 and CDR2 are GTSNPN and SVGIG (reference sequence). CDR3 amino acids: CAWSVQGELFF. The CDR3 coding sequence is TGTGCCTGGAGTGTACAAGGGGAGCTGTTTTTT.